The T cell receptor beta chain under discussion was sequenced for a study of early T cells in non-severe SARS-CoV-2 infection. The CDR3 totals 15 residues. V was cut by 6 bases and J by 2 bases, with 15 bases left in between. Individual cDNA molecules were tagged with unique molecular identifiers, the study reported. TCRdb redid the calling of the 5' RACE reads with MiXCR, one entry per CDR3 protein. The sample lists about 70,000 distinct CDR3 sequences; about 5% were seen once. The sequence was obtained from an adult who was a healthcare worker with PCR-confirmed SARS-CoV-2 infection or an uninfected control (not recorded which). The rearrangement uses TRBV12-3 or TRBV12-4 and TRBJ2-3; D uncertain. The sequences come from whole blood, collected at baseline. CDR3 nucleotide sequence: TGTGCCAGCAGACCCGGTTCAGCTCACACAGATACGCAGTATTTT. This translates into CASRPGSAHTDTQYF.